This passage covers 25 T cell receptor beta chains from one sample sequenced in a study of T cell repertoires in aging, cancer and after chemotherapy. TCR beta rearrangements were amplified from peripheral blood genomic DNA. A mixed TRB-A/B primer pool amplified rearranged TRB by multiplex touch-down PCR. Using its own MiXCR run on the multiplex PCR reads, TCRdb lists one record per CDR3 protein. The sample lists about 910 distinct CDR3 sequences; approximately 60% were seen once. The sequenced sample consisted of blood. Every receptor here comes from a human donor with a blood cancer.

The CDR3 loop reads CASSHGAEQYF. In DNA form, the CDR3 reads TGTGCCAGCAGCCACGGGGCGGAGCAGTACTTC. This rearrangement joins TRBV6-5 to TRBJ2-7; either TRBD1 or TRBD2 may fit D (5 bases each). Germline loops: CDR1 MNHEY, CDR2 SVGAGI. The germline V and J ends were trimmed by 6 bases and 7 bases, with 10 bases remaining between them. The CDR3 runs to 11 residues.

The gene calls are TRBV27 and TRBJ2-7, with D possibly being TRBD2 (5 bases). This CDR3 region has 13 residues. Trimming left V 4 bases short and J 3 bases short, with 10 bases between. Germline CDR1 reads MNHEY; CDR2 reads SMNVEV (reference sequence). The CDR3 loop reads CASSYSRDYEQYF. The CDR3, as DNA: TGTGCCAGCAGTTACTCGAGGGACTACGAGCAGTACTTC.

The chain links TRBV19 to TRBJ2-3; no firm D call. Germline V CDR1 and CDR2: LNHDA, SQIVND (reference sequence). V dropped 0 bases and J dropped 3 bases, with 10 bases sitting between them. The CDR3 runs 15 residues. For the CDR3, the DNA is TGTGCCAGTAGTATAGAGGGCCTGGGGACAGATACGCAGTATTTT. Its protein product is CASSIEGLGTDTQYF.

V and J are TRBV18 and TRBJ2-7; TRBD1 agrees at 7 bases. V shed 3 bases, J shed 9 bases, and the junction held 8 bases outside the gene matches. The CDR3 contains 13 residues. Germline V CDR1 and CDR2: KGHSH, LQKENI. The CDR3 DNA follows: TGTGCCAGCTCACCGGCTAGGACAGGCACGCAGTACTTC. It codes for CASSPARTGTQYF.

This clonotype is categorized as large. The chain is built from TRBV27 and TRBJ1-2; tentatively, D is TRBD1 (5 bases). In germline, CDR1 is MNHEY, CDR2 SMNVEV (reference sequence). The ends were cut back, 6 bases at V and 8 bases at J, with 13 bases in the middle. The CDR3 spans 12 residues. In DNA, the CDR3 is TGTGCCAGCAGAGACCAGGGATACGGCTACACCTTC. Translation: CASRDQGYGYTF.

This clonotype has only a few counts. The CDR3 DNA is TGCAGTGCTAGTCTCTCTGCAACTAATGAAAAACTGTTTTTT. Its translation: CSASLSATNEKLFF. The chain couples TRBV20-1 to TRBJ1-4; D remains ambiguous. The V end lost 3 bases, the J end lost 0 bases, and 8 bases lay between the germline ends. CDR1 and CDR2 from the germline V gene are DFQATT and SNEGSKA (reference sequence). The CDR3 has 14 residues.

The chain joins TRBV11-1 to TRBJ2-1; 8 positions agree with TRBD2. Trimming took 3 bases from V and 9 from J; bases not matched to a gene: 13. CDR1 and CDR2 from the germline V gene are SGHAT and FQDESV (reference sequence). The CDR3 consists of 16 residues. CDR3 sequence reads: CASSFLRGGGWVEQFF. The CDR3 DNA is TGTGCCAGCAGCTTTCTCCGGGGGGGCGGTTGGGTTGAGCAGTTCTTC.

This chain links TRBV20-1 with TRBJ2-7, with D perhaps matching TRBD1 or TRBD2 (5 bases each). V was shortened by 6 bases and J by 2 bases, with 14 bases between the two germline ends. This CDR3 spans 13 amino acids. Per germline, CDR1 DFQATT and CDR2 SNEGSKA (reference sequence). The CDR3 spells CSALSPGPYEQYF. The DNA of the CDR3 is TGCAGTGCGCTTAGTCCGGGACCCTACGAGCAGTACTTC.

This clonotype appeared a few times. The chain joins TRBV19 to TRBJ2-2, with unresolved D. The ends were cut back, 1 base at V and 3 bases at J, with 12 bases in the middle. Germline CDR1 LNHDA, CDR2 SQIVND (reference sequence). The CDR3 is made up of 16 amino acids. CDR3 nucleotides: TGTGCCAGTAGTATAGTCGCGCGCCCGGACACCGGGGAGCTGTTTTTT. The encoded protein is CASSIVARPDTGELFF.

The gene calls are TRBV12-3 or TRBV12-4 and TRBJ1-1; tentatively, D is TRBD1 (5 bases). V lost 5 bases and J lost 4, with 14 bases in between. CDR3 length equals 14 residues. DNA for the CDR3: TGTGCCAGCAGTCCTCAAATTAGGGGCACTGAAGCTTTCTTT. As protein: CASSPQIRGTEAFF.

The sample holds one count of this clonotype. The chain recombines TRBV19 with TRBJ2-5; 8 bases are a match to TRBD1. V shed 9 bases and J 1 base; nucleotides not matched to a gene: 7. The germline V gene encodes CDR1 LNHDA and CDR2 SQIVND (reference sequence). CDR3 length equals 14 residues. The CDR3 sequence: CASSPDRAQETQYF. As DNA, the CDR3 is TGTGCCAGCAGCCCGGACAGGGCCCAAGAGACCCAGTACTTC.

CDR3 nucleotides: TGTGCCAGCAGCTTGGGACTACATGGTACCCAGTACTTC. Amino acids: CASSLGLHGTQYF. This rearrangement joins TRBV5-4 to TRBJ2-5; tentative D call: TRBD2 (5 bases). Germline loops: CDR1 SGHNT, CDR2 YYREEE (reference sequence). The CDR3 totals 13 residues. Deletions cut 0 bases from V and 8 bases from J, with 11 bases between.

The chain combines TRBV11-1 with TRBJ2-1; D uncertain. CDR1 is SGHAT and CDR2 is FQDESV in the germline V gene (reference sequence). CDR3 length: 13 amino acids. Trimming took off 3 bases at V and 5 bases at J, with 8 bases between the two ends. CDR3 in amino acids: CASSFQQNNEQFF. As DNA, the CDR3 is TGTGCCAGCAGCTTTCAACAGAACAATGAGCAGTTCTTC.

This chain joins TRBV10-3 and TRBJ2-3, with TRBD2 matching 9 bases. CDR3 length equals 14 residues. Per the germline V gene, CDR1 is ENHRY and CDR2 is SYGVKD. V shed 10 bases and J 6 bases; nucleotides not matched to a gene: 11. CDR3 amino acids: CATLTSGKGDTQYF. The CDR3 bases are TGTGCCACCTTGACTAGCGGAAAGGGGGATACGCAGTATTTT.

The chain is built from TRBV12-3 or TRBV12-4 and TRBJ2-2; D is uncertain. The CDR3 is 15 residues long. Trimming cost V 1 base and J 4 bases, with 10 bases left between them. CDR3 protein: CASSLGSASTGELFF. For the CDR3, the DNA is TGTGCCAGCAGTTTAGGTAGTGCTAGCACCGGGGAGCTGTTTTTT.

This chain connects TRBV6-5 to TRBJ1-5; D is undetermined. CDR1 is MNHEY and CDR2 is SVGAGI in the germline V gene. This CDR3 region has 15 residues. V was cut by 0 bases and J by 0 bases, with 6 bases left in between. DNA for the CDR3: TGTGCCAGCAGTTACTCGTTCGATAGCAATCAGCCCCAGCATTTT. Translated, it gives CASSYSFDSNQPQHF.

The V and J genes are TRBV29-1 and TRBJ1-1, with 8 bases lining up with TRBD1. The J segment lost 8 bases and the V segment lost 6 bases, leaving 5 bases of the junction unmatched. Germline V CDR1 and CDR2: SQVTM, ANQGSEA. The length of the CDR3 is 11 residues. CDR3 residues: CSVDRGPEAFF. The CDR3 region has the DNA TGCAGCGTCGACAGGGGACCGGAAGCTTTCTTT.

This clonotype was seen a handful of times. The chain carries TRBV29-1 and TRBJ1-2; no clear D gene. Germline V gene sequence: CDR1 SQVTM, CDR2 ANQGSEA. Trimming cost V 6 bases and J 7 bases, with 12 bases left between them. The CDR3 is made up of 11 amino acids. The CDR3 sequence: CSVTRGGGYTF. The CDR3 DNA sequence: TGCAGCGTCACTCGAGGTGGTGGCTACACCTTC.

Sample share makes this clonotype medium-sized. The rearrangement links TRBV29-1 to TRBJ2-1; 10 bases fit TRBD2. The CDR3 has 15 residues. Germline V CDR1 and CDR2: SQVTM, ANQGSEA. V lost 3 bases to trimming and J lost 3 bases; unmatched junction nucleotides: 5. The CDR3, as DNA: TGCAGCGTTGATGAGAGCGGGGGGGGCTACAATGAGCAGTTCTTC. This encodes CSVDESGGGYNEQFF.

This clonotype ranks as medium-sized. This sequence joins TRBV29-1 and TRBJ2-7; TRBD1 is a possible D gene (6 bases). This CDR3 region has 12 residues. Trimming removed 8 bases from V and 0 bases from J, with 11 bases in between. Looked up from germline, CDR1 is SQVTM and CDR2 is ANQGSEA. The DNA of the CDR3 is TGCAGCATCACAGGGAGCTCCTACGAGCAGTACTTC. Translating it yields CSITGSSYEQYF.

CDR3 residues: CASSVGLAQDTQYF. DNA for the CDR3: TGCGCCAGCAGCGTGGGACTAGCCCAAGATACGCAGTATTTT. The rearrangement joins TRBV5-1 to TRBJ2-3; 9 bases are a match to TRBD2. CDR3 length: 14 amino acids. The J segment lost 5 bases and the V segment lost 4 bases, leaving 5 bases of the junction unmatched. CDR1 and CDR2 (germline): SGHRS, YFSETQ.

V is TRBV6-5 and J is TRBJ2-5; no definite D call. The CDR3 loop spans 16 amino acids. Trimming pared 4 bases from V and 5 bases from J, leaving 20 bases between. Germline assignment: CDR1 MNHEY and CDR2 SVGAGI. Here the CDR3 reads CASSLTDSRVGETQYF. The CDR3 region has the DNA TGTGCCAGCAGTTTGACCGATAGCCGAGTCGGGGAGACCCAGTACTTC.

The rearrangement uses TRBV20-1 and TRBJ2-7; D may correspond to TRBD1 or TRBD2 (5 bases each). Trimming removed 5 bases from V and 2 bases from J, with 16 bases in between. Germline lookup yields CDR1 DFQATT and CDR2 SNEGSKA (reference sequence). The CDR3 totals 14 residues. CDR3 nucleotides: TGCAGTGCTCCCCTACGGGACGGGACCTACGAGCAGTACTTC. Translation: CSAPLRDGTYEQYF.

CDR3 protein: CASSAGPGPPNTEAFF. As DNA, the CDR3 is TGTGCCAGCAGCGCAGGTCCGGGACCGCCGAACACTGAAGCTTTCTTT. The chain carries TRBV12-3 or TRBV12-4 and TRBJ1-1; tentative D call: TRBD1 (5 bases). CDR3 size: 16 residues. The V and J ends lost 6 bases and 1 base respectively, with 18 bases between them.

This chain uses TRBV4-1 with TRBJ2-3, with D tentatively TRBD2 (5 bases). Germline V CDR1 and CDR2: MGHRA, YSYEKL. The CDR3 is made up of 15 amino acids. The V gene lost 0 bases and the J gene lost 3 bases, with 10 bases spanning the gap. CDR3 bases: TGCGCCAGCAGCCAAGAACAGCGAGGGACAGATACGCAGTATTTT. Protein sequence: CASSQEQRGTDTQYF.